This is a list of T cell receptor beta chains from one sample in a study of CD8+ T cells in alopecia areata. Data came from immunoSEQ multiplex PCR; TCRdb stores just in-frame clones and leaves some out. The table shows approximately 100,000 clones, with about three fifths occurring only once. Specimen: CD8+ T cells sorted from blood, collected between weeks 55 and 65, from a patient treated with tofacitinib. Every receptor here comes from a human donor with alopecia areata. Both conserved end residues are part of each CDR3. A D gene is named only where the DNA matches it firmly. Part of the rows lack a size; the others show once, few, many or a class for expanded clones.

>TRBD1|TRBJ2-1|15|TRBV5-6|.
CASSAAGTGYNEQFF
TGTGCCAGCAGCGCTGCCGGGACAGGGTACAATGAGCAGTTCTTC
>.|TRBJ2-3|15|TRBV6-5|.
CASSYSGFHTDTQYF
TGTGCCAGCAGTTACTCCGGGTTCCACACAGATACGCAGTATTTT
>.|TRBJ2-7|14|TRBV6-5|once
CASSYGHSSYEQYF
TGTGCCAGCAGTTACGGGCATTCCTCCTACGAGCAGTACTTC
>.|TRBJ1-1|13|TRBV9|.
CASSGPRGPEAFF
TGTGCCAGCAGCGGCCCTCGGGGGCCTGAAGCTTTCTTT
>.|TRBJ2-3|13|TRBV30|.
CAWSVTDGDTQYF
TGTGCCTGGAGTGTAACTGATGGAGATACGCAGTATTTT
>.|TRBJ2-6|16|TRBV13|.
CASSLGRDVGKNVLTF
TGTGCCAGCAGCTTAGGCAGGGACGTCGGCAAGAACGTCCTGACTTTC
>TRBD2|TRBJ2-1|14|TRBV19|.
CASSVGGGLNEQFF
TGTGCCAGTAGTGTCGGGGGGGGCTTGAATGAGCAGTTCTTC
>TRBD2|TRBJ2-3|15|TRBV5-4|.
CASSAGTSMTDTQYF
TGTGCCAGCAGTGCCGGGACTAGCATGACAGATACGCAGTATTTT
>.|TRBJ2-7|13|TRBV30|.
CASSDTGVGEQYF
TGTGCCTCCTCGGACACCGGGGTGGGAGAGCAGTACTTC
>.|TRBJ2-5|10|TRBV5-1|.
CASQGETQYF
TGCGCCAGCCAGGGAGAGACCCAGTACTTC
>TRBD2|TRBJ2-1|17|TRBV14|.
CASSQGLALSSYNEQFF
TGTGCCAGCAGCCAAGGACTAGCGTTAAGCTCCTACAATGAGCAGTTCTTC
>TRBD1|TRBJ1-3|16|TRBV14|medium-sized
CASSPDRLDIGNTIYF
TGTGCCAGCAGCCCGGACAGGCTCGACATAGGAAACACCATATATTTT
>TRBD2|TRBJ2-1|16|TRBV27|.
CASSRFGGGSYNEQFF
TGTGCCAGCAGCCGCTTCGGGGGGGGCTCCTACAATGAGCAGTTCTTC
>.|TRBJ1-5|13|TRBV6-5|few
CASSYGGNQPQHF
TGTGCCAGCAGTTACGGCGGGAATCAGCCCCAGCATTTT
>.|TRBJ2-5|11|TRBV7-2|.
CASSLDETQYF
TGTGCCAGCAGCTTAGACGAGACCCAGTACTTC
>.|TRBJ2-2|16|TRBV6-6|.
CASSYYPATNTGELFF
TGTGCCAGCAGTTACTACCCCGCCACGAACACCGGGGAGCTGTTTTTT
>.|TRBJ1-5|12|TRBV2|.
CASSYREQPQHF
TGTGCCAGCAGCTACAGGGAGCAGCCCCAGCATTTT
>.|TRBJ1-1|13|TRBV27|few
CASRNYSYLQAFF
TGTGCCAGCAGAAATTACAGCTACCTTCAAGCTTTCTTT
>TRBD1|TRBJ1-5|22|TRBV7-8|.
CASSLVGWPGQGAPYSNQPQHF
TGTGCCAGCAGCTTAGTTGGATGGCCGGGACAGGGGGCTCCTTATAGCAATCAGCCCCAGCATTTT
>.|TRBJ2-7|13|TRBV13|.
CASSLWSQVEQYF
TGTGCCAGCAGCTTATGGTCCCAGGTCGAGCAGTACTTC
>.|TRBJ2-5|12|TRBV5-6|.
CASTMLQETQYF
TGTGCCAGCACTATGCTTCAAGAGACCCAGTACTTC
>.|TRBJ1-2|17|TRBV10-1|.
CASSEKVAMGANYGYTF
TGCGCCAGCAGTGAGAAGGTAGCCATGGGGGCTAACTATGGCTACACCTTC
>TRBD1|TRBJ1-1|18|TRBV2|.
CASSAGQGLGTMNTEAFF
TGTGCCAGCAGCGCGGGACAGGGGTTGGGGACCATGAACACTGAAGCTTTCTTT
>.|TRBJ1-2|16|TRBV11-2|.
CASSLGLGSHQYGYTF
TGTGCCAGCAGCTTAGGGCTGGGGAGCCATCAGTATGGCTACACCTTC